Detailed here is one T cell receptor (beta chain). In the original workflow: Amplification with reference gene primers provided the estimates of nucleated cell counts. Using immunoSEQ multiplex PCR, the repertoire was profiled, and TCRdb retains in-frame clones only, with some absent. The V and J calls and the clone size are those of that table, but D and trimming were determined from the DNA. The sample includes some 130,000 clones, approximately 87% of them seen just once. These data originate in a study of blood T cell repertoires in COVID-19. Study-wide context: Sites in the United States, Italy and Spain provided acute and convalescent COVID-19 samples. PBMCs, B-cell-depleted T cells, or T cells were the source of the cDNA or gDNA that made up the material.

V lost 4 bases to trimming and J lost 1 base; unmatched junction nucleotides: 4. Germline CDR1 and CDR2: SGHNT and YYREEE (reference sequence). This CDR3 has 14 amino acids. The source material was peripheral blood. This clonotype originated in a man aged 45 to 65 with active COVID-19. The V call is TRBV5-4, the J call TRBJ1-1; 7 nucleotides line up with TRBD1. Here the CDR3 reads CASSRGQQNTEAFF. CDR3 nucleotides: TGTGCCAGCAGCAGGGGACAGCAGAACACTGAAGCTTTCTTT.